The 20 T cell receptor beta chains below were found in one sample sequenced in a study of blood T cell repertoires in COVID-19. Libraries were prepared by immunoSEQ multiplex PCR; TCRdb keeps only in-frame clonotypes and omits some of them. The sample consists of tens of thousands of clones, around nine tenths of them appearing once. What was sequenced was peripheral blood. The source is a human donor in a cohort sampled during active COVID-19.

The gene calls are TRBV27 and TRBJ1-4; D is possibly TRBD1 (6 bases). The germline CDR1 and CDR2 sequences are MNHEY and SMNVEV (reference sequence). The CDR3 is 15 residues long. Trimming stripped 4 bases from V and 8 bases from J, with 17 bases between. DNA of the CDR3: TGTGCCAGCAGTTCACAGGGACGGTGGCGGGAAAAACTGTTTTTT. Amino acids: CASSSQGRWREKLFF.

The rearrangement joins TRBV30 to TRBJ2-2; a weak D match, TRBD2 (5 bases). V was cut by 4 bases and J by 6 bases, with 12 bases left in between. CDR1 is GTSNPN and CDR2 is SVGIG in the germline V gene (reference sequence). The CDR3 consists of 13 residues. CDR3 sequence (DNA): TGTGCCTGGACTGGACTGCGTTCCGGGGAGCTGTTTTTT. Its protein product is CAWTGLRSGELFF.

The chain joins TRBV6-5 to TRBJ2-2; the D is unclear. Germline V CDR1 and CDR2: MNHEY, SVGAGI. V lost 2 bases and J lost 7, with 8 bases in between. The CDR3 consists of 13 residues. CDR3 loop: CASSYSYGGELFF. Here the CDR3 DNA reads TGTGCCAGCAGTTACAGTTACGGCGGGGAGCTGTTTTTT.

The chain couples TRBV2 to TRBJ1-3; 7 positions agree with TRBD1. The CDR3 is 13 residues long. Trimming removed 10 bases from V and 1 base from J; junction bases left unmatched: 4. Germline V lookup: CDR1 SNHLY, CDR2 FYNNEI. CDR3 sequence: CANIQGSGNTIYF. The CDR3 DNA reads TGTGCCAACATACAGGGGTCTGGAAACACCATATATTTT. Full variable domain (rest looked up from reference TRBV2 and TRBJ1-3): EPEVTQTPSHQVTQMGQEVILRCVPISNHLYFYWYRQILGQKVEFLVSFYNNEISEKSEIFDDQFSVERPDGSNFTLKIRSTKLEDSAMYFCANIQGSGNTIYFGEGSWLTVV.

The V gene is TRBV21-1, the J gene TRBJ2-7; TRBD2 was called by the table and not checked on the DNA. TRBV21-1 is labeled a pseudogene. This CDR3 has 10 residues. In DNA form, the CDR3 reads TGTGCCAGCAGCTACTACGAGCAGTACTTC. It encodes CASSYYEQYF.

The chain recombines TRBV10-3 with TRBJ2-3; D remains ambiguous. The CDR3 runs 18 residues. Germline V gene lookup returns CDR1 ENHRY and CDR2 SYGVKD. Trimming cost V 0 bases and J 1 base, with 17 bases left between them. For the CDR3, the DNA is TGTGCCATCAGTGAGTCTAGACTCCCTCTTATTCGCACAGATACGCAGTATTTT. Translated: CAISESRLPLIRTDTQYF.

This chain links TRBV3-1 (or the pseudogene TRBV3-2) with TRBJ1-1, with D uncertain. In germline, CDR1 is LGHDT, CDR2 YNNKEL (reference sequence). Deletions cut 4 bases from V and 4 bases from J, with 13 bases between. The CDR3 contains 14 residues. The CDR3 DNA is TGTGCCAGCAGCCGAATGAGTGGGCGCACTGAAGCTTTCTTT. It encodes CASSRMSGRTEAFF.

This clone was observed a few times. The same CDR3 arises from other DNA sequences in this sample as well. The chain recombines TRBV7-9 with TRBJ2-5; TRBD2 aligns across 8 bases. Trimming at V came to 5 bases and at J to 2 bases, leaving 1 base not matched to a gene. This CDR3 is 13 amino acids long. Germline CDR1 reads SEHNR; CDR2 reads FQNEAQ (reference sequence). As DNA, the CDR3 is TGTGCCAGCAGCCGGGGGGGGCAAGAGACCCAGTACTTC. Its translation: CASSRGGQETQYF.

The chain employs TRBV18 and TRBJ2-6; TRBD1 matches at 8 bases. Germline CDR1 KGHSH, CDR2 LQKENI. With 6 bases clipped from V and 0 bases from J, the junction kept 7 bases outside the gene matches. This CDR3 has 17 residues. The CDR3 sequence is CASSAGQALSGANVLTF. CDR3 bases: TGTGCCAGCTCCGCGGGACAGGCCCTCTCTGGGGCCAACGTCCTGACTTTC.

The chain couples TRBV28 to TRBJ1-3, with 7 bases aligning to TRBD1. The V gene's germline CDR1 is MDHEN and CDR2 SYDVKM. There are 16 residues in the CDR3. V dropped 3 bases and J dropped 0; count of bases not matched to a gene: 5. The CDR3 DNA follows: TGTGCCAGCAGTTTCTCCAGGGGGTTCTCTGGAAACACCATATATTTT. It is translated as CASSFSRGFSGNTIYF.

The gene calls are TRBV30 and TRBJ1-5; no clear D gene. V was shortened by 1 base and J by 9 bases, with 10 bases between the two germline ends. The germline gives CDR1 GTSNPN, CDR2 SVGIG (reference sequence). CDR3 length equals 12 residues. CDR3 in amino acids: CAWSEGAGPQHF. The CDR3 coding sequence is TGTGCCTGGAGTGAAGGTGCGGGGCCCCAGCATTTT.

A single count supports this clone. J is TRBJ1-4 and V is TRBV19; TRBD1 agrees at 10 bases. CDR1 LNHDA and CDR2 SQIVND come from the germline V gene (reference sequence). V gave up 6 bases and J gave up 5 bases; unmatched junction bases: 3. The CDR3 extends over 14 amino acids. The CDR3 DNA reads as TGTGCCAGTAGAACGGGACAGGGGAATGAAAAACTGTTTTTT. As protein: CASRTGQGNEKLFF.

CDR3 bases: TGTGCCAGCAGCTTGGACGGGACAGAGAGTGAAAAACTGTTTTTT. It specifies CASSLDGTESEKLFF. The chain combines TRBV5-4 with TRBJ1-4; TRBD1 matches at 7 bases. CDR3 size: 15 residues. CDR1 is SGHNT, CDR2 YYREEE, per germline (reference sequence). V lost 0 bases and J lost 7; bases outside the gene matches: 6.

The chain uses TRBV19 and TRBJ1-2; D ambiguous. Germline CDR1 LNHDA, CDR2 SQIVND (reference sequence). Trimming left V 2 bases short and J 3 bases short, with 13 bases between. This CDR3 region has 15 residues. The CDR3 protein is CASSINSNGDYGYTF. The CDR3, as DNA: TGTGCCAGTAGTATAAACTCGAACGGGGACTATGGCTACACCTTC.

V and J are TRBV27 and TRBJ2-7; 8 positions agree with TRBD2. This CDR3 is 14 amino acids long. Germline CDR1 is MNHEY and CDR2 is SMNVEV (reference sequence). V gave up 5 bases and J gave up 4 bases; unmatched junction bases: 7. CDR3 residues: CASSASGGLYEQYF. CDR3 DNA sequence: TGTGCCAGCAGTGCAAGCGGGGGCCTTTACGAGCAGTACTTC.

This clone was recorded once. The V gene is TRBV5-1, the J gene TRBJ2-7; TRBD1 aligns across 8 bases. The CDR3 covers 14 residues. J was trimmed by 5 bases and V by 4 bases; bases with no gene match: 8. Germline assignment: CDR1 SGHRS and CDR2 YFSETQ. CDR3 DNA: TGCGCCAGCAGCCTTGGACAGGGAGTCCACGAGCAGTACTTC. Protein sequence: CASSLGQGVHEQYF.

V is TRBV9 and J is TRBJ2-7; a possible D gene is TRBD1 (6 bases). The CDR3 extends over 14 amino acids. Per germline, CDR1 SGDLS and CDR2 YYNGEE. V was cut by 4 bases and J by 6 bases, with 17 bases left in between. The CDR3 region is CASSSPNRVGEQYF. As DNA, the CDR3 is TGTGCCAGCAGCTCCCCGAACAGGGTAGGCGAGCAGTACTTC.

The genes are TRBV30 and TRBJ1-2; perhaps TRBD1 as D (6 bases). Trimming took off 0 bases at V and 8 bases at J, with 16 bases between the two ends. Germline assignment: CDR1 GTSNPN and CDR2 SVGIG (reference sequence). The CDR3 extends over 14 amino acids. CDR3 nucleotides: TGTGCCTGGAGTGTTATGAGGGGGGGAGGCGGCTACACCTTC. Its protein is CAWSVMRGGGGYTF.

This chain joins TRBV30 and TRBJ1-6; the D gene is possibly TRBD1 (6 bases). Germline V gene data show CDR1 as GTSNPN and CDR2 as SVGIG (reference sequence). The CDR3 has 15 residues. Trimming left V 0 bases short and J 9 bases short, with 15 bases between. CDR3 nucleotides: TGTGCCTGGAGTGTACGGGGGGCTGGTGGTTCACCCCTCCACTTT. It encodes CAWSVRGAGGSPLHF. The variable domain in full, with the rest retrieved from reference TRBV30 and TRBJ1-6, is SQTIHQWPATLVQPVGSPLSLECTVEGTSNPNLYWYRQAAGRGLQLLFYSVGIGQISSEVPQNLSASRPQDRQFILSSKKLLLSDSGFYLCAWSVRGAGGSPLHFGNGTRLTVT.

The chain has TRBV29-1 and TRBJ1-1, with 7 bases that match TRBD1. CDR1 is SQVTM and CDR2 is ANQGSEA in the germline V gene. The CDR3 sequence is 14 residues long. The trim removed 6 bases at V and 6 bases at J, leaving 13 bases unmatched. CDR3 protein: CSVKVSGGSSEAFF. The DNA for the CDR3 is TGCAGCGTAAAAGTATCAGGGGGTTCTTCTGAAGCTTTCTTT.